This T cell receptor (beta chain) was captured in a study of OX40 agonist ivuxolimab in advanced cancers. Study information: Intravenous ivuxolimab at 0.01 to 10 mg/kg was given to patients every 2 weeks. About 40% of patients had received prior checkpoint inhibitor therapy. Study-level results: Relative to CD4+ cells, CD8+ T cells on average had more expanded clones.

The method was immunoSEQ multiplex PCR; TCRdb's version includes in-frame clones alone and lacks a portion of them. The repertoire holds over 50,000 clones, with approximately 89% as singletons. A note on this clone: Its antigen is as yet unknown.

The receptor was derived from an adult with an advanced solid tumor such as melanoma, head and neck, liver or kidney cancer. The input for sequencing was CD4+ or CD8+ T cells sorted from blood, taken in a trial of the OX40 agonist ivuxolimab.

The CDR3: CASSQETRQETQYF. CDR3 sequence (DNA): TGCGCCAGCAGCCAAGAGACTAGACAAGAGACCCAGTACTTC. The rearrangement links TRBV4-1 to TRBJ2-5, with D possibly being TRBD2 (6 bases). Germline CDR1 and CDR2: MGHRA and YSYEKL. CDR3 size: 14 residues. V was shortened by 0 bases and J by 2 bases, with 7 bases between the two germline ends.